This TCR beta chain was found in a study of cytomegalovirus exposure and HLA in healthy donors. The overall study: Some 85 million unique TCRs from HLA-typed donors were held in an early data release.

The CDR3 is 13 residues long. Trimming left V 4 bases short and J 0 bases short, with 6 bases between. Germline loops: CDR1 SGHAT, CDR2 FQDESV (reference sequence). The PCR had 60 Vbeta and 13 Jbeta primers. Clones were read by immunoSEQ multiplex PCR, and TCRdb kept only the in-frame ones, dropping some. The sample lists 91,000 or so clones, roughly 72% occurring once. J is TRBJ2-5 and V is TRBV11-1; D gene unclear. This receptor was identified in a man in his thirties or forties in good health and CMV-seropositive. Specimen: PBMCs. DNA for the CDR3: TGTGCCAGCAGCTCACAGTACCAAGAGACCCAGTACTTC. Residues: CASSSQYQETQYF.